These 28 T cell receptor beta chains share one sample of origin, sequenced in a study of blood T cell repertoires in COVID-19. Profiled with immunoSEQ multiplex PCR; TCRdb holds only in-frame clones, not every one. The repertoire holds 35,000 to 40,000 clones, with roughly 75% as singletons. The sample comprised peripheral blood. The receptors here all came from a man in his 70s with acute or convalescent COVID-19.

This clone showed up just a few times. This rearrangement joins TRBV4-1 to TRBJ1-5; 7 bases align to TRBD1. Trimming removed 3 bases from V and 7 bases from J; junction bases left unmatched: 9. Germline V lookup: CDR1 MGHRA, CDR2 YSYEKL. CDR3 length: 15 residues. The CDR3 spells CASSHRRQGEQPQHF. The CDR3 DNA reads TGCGCCAGCAGCCACCGTCGACAGGGCGAACAGCCCCAGCATTTT.

The gene calls are TRBV7-9 and TRBJ1-5; the match to TRBD1 covers 12 bases. The V segment lost 4 bases and the J segment 6 bases; nucleotides outside the gene matches: 4. Germline CDR1 reads SEHNR; CDR2 reads FQNEAQ (reference sequence). The CDR3 extends over 15 amino acids. CDR3 sequence: CASSWGTGGGQPQHF. The DNA for the CDR3 is TGTGCCAGCAGCTGGGGGACAGGGGGCGGTCAGCCCCAGCATTTT. The full variable domain, in which reference TRBV7-9 and TRBJ1-5 provide the parts outside the CDR3, is DTGVSQNPRHKITKRGQNVTFRCDPISEHNRLYWYRQTLGQGPEFLTYFQNEAQLEKSRLLSDRFSAERPKGSFSTLEIQRTEQGDSAMYLCASSWGTGGGQPQHFGDGTRLSIL.

This rearrangement joins TRBV24-1 to TRBJ1-2; no clear D gene. V lost 3 bases, J lost 8 bases, and 6 bases lay in between. The V gene's germline CDR1 is KGHDR and CDR2 SFDVKD. This CDR3 has 11 amino acids. CDR3 sequence reads: CATSDGSGYTF. The CDR3 DNA follows: TGTGCCACCAGTGATGGGAGCGGCTACACCTTC.

A single count supports this clone. This sequence joins TRBV5-1 and TRBJ2-3; 8 bases align to TRBD2. CDR3 length: 17 residues. Germline V gene sequence: CDR1 SGHRS, CDR2 YFSETQ. V trimming: 0 bases; J trimming: 0 bases; junction bases outside the gene matches: 6. As DNA, the CDR3 is TGCGCCAGCAGCTTGGGGACGGGGGGGCTCAGCACAGATACGCAGTATTTT. This gives the protein CASSLGTGGLSTDTQYF.

This chain connects TRBV28 to TRBJ2-3; no reliable D call. Germline V lookup: CDR1 MDHEN, CDR2 SYDVKM. The CDR3 extends over 14 amino acids. CDR3 sequence: CASMVLRGTDTQYF. The CDR3 DNA reads TGTGCTTCCATGGTCCTCCGGGGCACAGATACGCAGTATTTT.

CDR3 in amino acids: CASSYSKGQGGKLFF. The DNA of the CDR3 is TGTGCCAGCAGTTACTCGAAAGGACAGGGAGGAAAACTGTTTTTT. V is TRBV6-5 and J is TRBJ1-4, with 8 bases fitting TRBD1. Per the germline V gene, CDR1 is MNHEY and CDR2 is SVGAGI. The CDR3 length is 15 residues. The J segment lost 10 bases and the V segment lost 0 bases, leaving 7 bases of the junction unmatched.

This clone was seen only a few times. The chain combines TRBV3-1 (or the pseudogene TRBV3-2) with TRBJ2-2, with TRBD1 matching over 8 bases. CDR3 length: 19 amino acids. CDR1 and CDR2 (germline): LGHDT, YNNKEL (reference sequence). J was trimmed by 0 bases and V by 8 bases; bases with no gene match: 17. The CDR3 reads CASQNPTFARGPNTGELFF. CDR3 nucleotides: TGTGCCAGCCAAAACCCCACCTTTGCCAGGGGGCCGAACACCGGGGAGCTGTTTTTT.

The rearrangement joins TRBV6-4 to TRBJ2-6, with 7 bases lining up with TRBD2. Germline V CDR1 and CDR2: MRHNA, SNTAGT. Trimming at V came to 4 bases and at J to 4 bases, leaving 7 bases not matched to a gene. The CDR3 is 16 amino acids. Written as DNA, the CDR3 is TGTGCCAGCAGTGTGGAAGCGGGGATCGGGGCCAACGTCCTGACTTTC. It yields the protein CASSVEAGIGANVLTF.

This clone is medium-sized in the sample. The J gene is TRBJ2-7, the V gene TRBV27; possibly TRBD2 for D (5 bases). Germline V lookup: CDR1 MNHEY, CDR2 SMNVEV (reference sequence). This CDR3 is built from 16 residues. The V end lost 8 bases, the J end lost 5 bases, and 25 bases lay between the germline ends. This CDR3 is CASQRSGISTTHEQYF. The DNA of the CDR3 is TGTGCCAGCCAACGTTCGGGGATTAGTACGACGCACGAGCAGTACTTC.

This sequence joins TRBV5-1 and TRBJ2-5; 15 bases line up with TRBD2. This CDR3 is 17 amino acids long. Germline V CDR1 and CDR2: SGHRS, YFSETQ. V lost 3 bases and J lost 0; bases outside the gene matches: 3. CDR3 residues: CASSSGTSGGHQETQYF. CDR3 DNA sequence: TGCGCCAGCAGCTCCGGGACTAGCGGGGGGCACCAAGAGACCCAGTACTTC.

The chain couples TRBV27 to TRBJ1-1; D uncertain. This CDR3 has 13 residues. V dropped 6 bases and J dropped 1 base, with 9 bases sitting between them. Germline V gives CDR1 MNHEY, CDR2 SMNVEV (reference sequence). CDR3 sequence (DNA): TGTGCCAGCAGAGTTACACAGAACACTGAAGCTTTCTTT. As protein: CASRVTQNTEAFF.

The chain couples TRBV6-5 to TRBJ1-5; D not resolved. This CDR3 has 12 residues. V shed 8 bases and J shed 1 base, with 6 bases lying between them. CDR1 is MNHEY and CDR2 is SVGAGI in the germline V gene. The CDR3 loop is CASCISNQPQHF. As DNA, the CDR3 is TGTGCCAGCTGTATAAGCAATCAGCCCCAGCATTTT.

This clone was seen only a few times. The chain combines TRBV7-2 with TRBJ2-2; D is perhaps TRBD1 (6 bases). Germline V gene lookup returns CDR1 SGHTA and CDR2 FQGNSA. V was shortened by 5 bases and J by 4 bases, with 14 bases between the two germline ends. The CDR3 extends over 15 amino acids. The CDR3 DNA sequence: TGTGCCAGCAGCCCCAATTGGGGGCCCACCGGGGAGCTGTTTTTT. It codes for CASSPNWGPTGELFF.

The chain uses TRBV29-1 and TRBJ2-3; TRBD1 agrees at 7 bases. With V trimmed by 6 bases and J by 7 bases, 13 bases remained unmatched. The CDR3 runs to 14 residues. Germline V lookup: CDR1 SQVTM, CDR2 ANQGSEA. The CDR3 is CSVGTPGGWNTQYF. For the CDR3, the DNA is TGCAGCGTCGGGACCCCAGGGGGTTGGAATACGCAGTATTTT.

The chain couples TRBV9 to TRBJ1-2; TRBD1 matches at 9 bases. V lost 2 bases to trimming and J lost 5 bases; unmatched junction nucleotides: 10. The CDR3 has 16 amino acids. The germline CDR1 and CDR2 sequences are SGDLS and YYNGEE. The CDR3 protein is CASSVIAGTGIYGYTF. CDR3 DNA sequence: TGTGCCAGCAGCGTCATCGCCGGGACAGGGATTTATGGCTACACCTTC.

The rearrangement uses TRBV28 and TRBJ2-1, with 7 bases matching TRBD2. Germline CDR1 reads MDHEN; CDR2 reads SYDVKM. The CDR3 sequence is 15 residues long. V lost 5 bases to trimming and J lost 3 bases; unmatched junction nucleotides: 7. The CDR3 DNA sequence: TGTGCCAGCAGTCCCCCGGGAGGTATCTACAATGAGCAGTTCTTC. Translating gives CASSPPGGIYNEQFF.

V usage is TRBV6-2 or TRBV6-3 and J usage is TRBJ1-2; possible D gene TRBD1, 6 bases. The CDR3 sequence is 14 residues long. Germline V gene lookup returns CDR1 MNHEY and CDR2 SVGEGT. V lost 0 bases and J 2 bases, leaving 7 bases between the germline ends. The CDR3 protein is CASSYSTGNYGYTF. CDR3 coding DNA: TGTGCCAGCAGTTACTCGACAGGCAACTATGGCTACACCTTC.

The genes are TRBV27 and TRBJ2-1, with D tentatively TRBD1 (6 bases). The CDR3 is 18 amino acids. Trimming shortened V by 3 bases and J by 0 bases, and 18 bases separated the two germline ends. Germline values: CDR1 MNHEY, CDR2 SMNVEV (reference sequence). The CDR3 loop is CASSFWTEKQSSYNEQFF. In nucleotides, the CDR3 is TGTGCCAGCAGTTTTTGGACAGAGAAACAAAGCTCCTACAATGAGCAGTTCTTC.

The J gene is TRBJ2-7, the V gene TRBV28; 8 nucleotides align to TRBD2. V shed 2 bases and J 6 bases; nucleotides not matched to a gene: 9. The V gene's germline CDR1 is MDHEN and CDR2 SYDVKM. This CDR3 is built from 15 residues. CDR3 DNA: TGTGCCAGCAGTTTACAGGCGGGAGGCTCTTCCGAGCAGTACTTC. Translating gives CASSLQAGGSSEQYF. Complete variable domain (other parts from reference TRBV28 and TRBJ2-7): DVKVTQSSRYLVKRTGEKVFLECVQDMDHENMFWYRQDPGLGLRLIYFSYDVKMKEKGDIPEGYSVSREKKERFSLILESASTNQTSMYLCASSLQAGGSSEQYFGPGTRLTVT.

The J gene is TRBJ2-1, the V gene TRBV6-5; D is undetermined. Germline V gives CDR1 MNHEY, CDR2 SVGAGI. CDR3 size: 13 residues. V was clipped by 4 bases and J by 4 bases, with 8 bases between them. The CDR3 nucleotides are TGTGCCAGCAGTTGGAACAGATACAATGAGCAGTTCTTC. As protein: CASSWNRYNEQFF.

This clone was picked up one time. The gene calls are TRBV10-3 and TRBJ2-4, with 8 bases fitting TRBD2. The J segment lost 8 bases and the V segment lost 8 bases, leaving 14 bases of the junction unmatched. There are 15 residues in the CDR3. CDR1 is ENHRY and CDR2 is SYGVKD in the germline V gene. CDR3 coding DNA: TGTGCCATCGCAGACCCTGGGGGTAGCGGGGACATTCAGTACTTC. This gives the protein CAIADPGGSGDIQYF.

V and J are TRBV19 and TRBJ1-3, with D perhaps TRBD1 (5 bases). The ends were cut back, 3 bases at V and 0 bases at J, with 18 bases in the middle. Germline-derived CDR1 and CDR2 are LNHDA and SQIVND (reference sequence). The CDR3 has 18 amino acids. CDR3 in amino acids: CASSIPQGGPASGNTIYF. The CDR3 bases are TGTGCCAGTAGTATCCCCCAGGGAGGACCTGCCTCTGGAAACACCATATATTTT.

This clone occurred once. The J gene is TRBJ2-7, the V gene TRBV7-2; D gene unclear. Deletions cut 6 bases from V and 0 bases from J, with 9 bases between. Germline V CDR1 and CDR2: SGHTA, FQGNSA. There are 13 residues in the CDR3. CDR3 sequence: CASSRPSSYEQYF. DNA of the CDR3: TGTGCCAGCAGTCGTCCTTCCTCCTACGAGCAGTACTTC.

The gene calls are TRBV7-9 and TRBJ1-1; weak D call: TRBD1 (5 bases). Germline assignment: CDR1 SEHNR and CDR2 FQNEAQ (reference sequence). V shed 11 bases and J shed 1 base, with 14 bases lying between them. The CDR3 totals 13 residues. The CDR3 DNA sequence: TGTGCCGTTGGGGGGGTCCAGAACACTGAAGCTTTCTTT. Its protein product is CAVGGVQNTEAFF.

This chain uses TRBV27 with TRBJ2-1; tentatively, D is TRBD1 (5 bases). V dropped 6 bases and J dropped 4 bases, with 16 bases sitting between them. This CDR3 comprises 15 residues. Germline loops: CDR1 MNHEY, CDR2 SMNVEV (reference sequence). The CDR3 reads CASSPWSGIYNEQFF. The CDR3 DNA is TGTGCCAGCAGCCCCTGGTCAGGGATATACAATGAGCAGTTCTTC.

V is TRBV4-1 and J is TRBJ2-2, with unresolved D. Per germline, CDR1 MGHRA and CDR2 YSYEKL. The CDR3 totals 14 residues. V was clipped by 11 bases and J by 6 bases, with 19 bases between them. CDR3 loop: CASKAPNDAGELFF. The CDR3 DNA is TGCGCCTCAAAAGCTCCCAATGATGCCGGGGAGCTGTTTTTT.

V and J are TRBV7-2 and TRBJ2-7, with 10 nucleotides matching TRBD1. The V segment lost 1 base and the J segment 6 bases; nucleotides outside the gene matches: 6. The germline CDR1 and CDR2 sequences are SGHTA and FQGNSA. This CDR3 region has 15 residues. As DNA, the CDR3 is TGTGCCAGCAGCTTAGGGGGACAGGGGTTTATCGAGCAGTACTTC. Translation gives CASSLGGQGFIEQYF.

This clone appeared once. The V and J genes are TRBV3-1 (or the pseudogene TRBV3-2) and TRBJ2-6, with D perhaps TRBD1 (5 bases). V was pared by 1 base and J by 3 bases, with 16 bases between. Germline CDR1 LGHDT, CDR2 YNNKEL (reference sequence). CDR3 size: 18 residues. CDR3 DNA: TGTGCCAGCAGCCAAGGCCTCGGGCAGGGTGGTGGGGCCAACGTCCTGACTTTC. Translation: CASSQGLGQGGGANVLTF.